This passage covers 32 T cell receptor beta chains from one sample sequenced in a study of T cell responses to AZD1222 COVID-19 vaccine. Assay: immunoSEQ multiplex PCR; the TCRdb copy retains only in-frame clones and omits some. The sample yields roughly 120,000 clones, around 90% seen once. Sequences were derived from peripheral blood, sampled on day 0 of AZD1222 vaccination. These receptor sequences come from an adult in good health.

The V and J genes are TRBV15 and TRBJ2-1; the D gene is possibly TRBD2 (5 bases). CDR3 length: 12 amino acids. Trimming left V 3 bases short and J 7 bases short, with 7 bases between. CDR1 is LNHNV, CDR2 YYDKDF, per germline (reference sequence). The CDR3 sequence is CATSSTGNEQFF. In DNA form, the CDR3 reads TGTGCCACCAGCAGTACGGGGAATGAGCAGTTCTTC.

The CDR3 sequence: CASSTGTESSGNTIYF. CDR3 sequence (DNA): TGTGCCAGCAGCACCGGGACAGAGAGCTCTGGAAACACCATATATTTT. This sequence joins TRBV6-6 and TRBJ1-3, with 7 bases matching TRBD1. This CDR3 comprises 16 residues. V shed 6 bases, J shed 0 bases, and the junction held 8 bases outside the gene matches. The germline CDR1 and CDR2 sequences are MNHNY and SVGAGI (reference sequence).

CDR3 coding DNA: TGTGCCAGCAGCGTAGAGGGTAAGGATAATTCACCCCTCCACTTT. It is translated as CASSVEGKDNSPLHF. This sequence joins TRBV9 and TRBJ1-6; no definite D call. The V and J ends lost 0 bases and 5 bases respectively, with 9 bases between them. Germline lookup yields CDR1 SGDLS and CDR2 YYNGEE. The CDR3 extends over 15 amino acids. The entire variable domain, with the rest obtained from reference TRBV9 and TRBJ1-6, is as follows: DSGVTQTPKHLITATGQRVTLRCSPRSGDLSVYWYQQSLDQGLQFLIQYYNGEERAKGNILERFSAQQFPDLHSELNLSSLELGDSALYFCASSVEGKDNSPLHFGNGTRLTVT.

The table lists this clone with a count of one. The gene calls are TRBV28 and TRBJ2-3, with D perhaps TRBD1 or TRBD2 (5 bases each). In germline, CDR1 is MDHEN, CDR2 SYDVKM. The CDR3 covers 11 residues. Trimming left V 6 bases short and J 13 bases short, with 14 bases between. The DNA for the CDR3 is TGTGCCAGCAGCACCGGGACCCCTGAGTATTTT. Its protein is CASSTGTPEYF.

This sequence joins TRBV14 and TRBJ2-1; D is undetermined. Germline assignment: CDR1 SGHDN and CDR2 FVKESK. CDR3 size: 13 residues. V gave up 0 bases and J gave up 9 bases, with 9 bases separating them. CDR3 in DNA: TGTGCCAGCAGCCAAGATAGAGCAGCTGAGCAGTTCTTC. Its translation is CASSQDRAAEQFF.

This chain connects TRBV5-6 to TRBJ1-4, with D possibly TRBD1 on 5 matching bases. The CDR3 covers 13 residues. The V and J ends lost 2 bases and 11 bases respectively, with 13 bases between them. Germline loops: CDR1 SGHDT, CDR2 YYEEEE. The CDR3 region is CASSFGREGKLFF. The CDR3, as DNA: TGTGCCAGCAGCTTCGGGCGCGAGGGGAAACTGTTTTTT. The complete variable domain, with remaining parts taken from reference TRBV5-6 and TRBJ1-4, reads DAGVTQSPTHLIKTRGQQVTLRCSPKSGHDTVSWYQQALGQGPQFIFQYYEEEERQRGNFPDRFSGHQFPNYSSELNVNALLLGDSALYLCASSFGREGKLFFGSGTQLSVL.

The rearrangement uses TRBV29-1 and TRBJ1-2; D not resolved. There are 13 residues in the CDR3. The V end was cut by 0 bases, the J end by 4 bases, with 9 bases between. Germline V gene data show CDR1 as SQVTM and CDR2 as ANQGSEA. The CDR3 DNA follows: TGCAGCGTTGAAGAGCCGGACGCCTATGGCTACACCTTC. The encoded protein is CSVEEPDAYGYTF.

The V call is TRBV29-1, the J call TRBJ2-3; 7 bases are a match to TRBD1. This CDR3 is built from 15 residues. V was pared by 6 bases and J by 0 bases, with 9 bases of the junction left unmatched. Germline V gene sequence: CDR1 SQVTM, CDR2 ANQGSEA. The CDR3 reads CSVVKGAPSTDTQYF. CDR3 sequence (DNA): TGCAGCGTGGTTAAGGGGGCCCCGAGCACAGATACGCAGTATTTT.

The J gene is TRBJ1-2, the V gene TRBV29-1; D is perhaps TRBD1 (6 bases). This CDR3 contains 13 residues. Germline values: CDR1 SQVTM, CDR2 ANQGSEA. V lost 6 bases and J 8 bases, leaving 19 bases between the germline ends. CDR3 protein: CSVSMGGAGGYTF. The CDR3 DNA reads TGCAGCGTCTCCATGGGGGGCGCAGGAGGCTACACCTTC.

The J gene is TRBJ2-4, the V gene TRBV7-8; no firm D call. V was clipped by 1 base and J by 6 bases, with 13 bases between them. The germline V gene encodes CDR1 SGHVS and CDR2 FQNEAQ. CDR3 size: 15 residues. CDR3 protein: CASSLVMQLGNIQYF. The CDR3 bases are TGTGCCAGCAGCTTAGTAATGCAATTGGGAAACATTCAGTACTTC.

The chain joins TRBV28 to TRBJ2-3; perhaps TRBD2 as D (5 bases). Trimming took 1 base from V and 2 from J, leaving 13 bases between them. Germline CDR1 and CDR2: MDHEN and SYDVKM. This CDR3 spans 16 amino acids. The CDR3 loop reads CASSLFGGAYTDTQYF. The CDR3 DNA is TGTGCCAGCAGTTTATTTGGAGGAGCCTACACAGATACGCAGTATTTT.

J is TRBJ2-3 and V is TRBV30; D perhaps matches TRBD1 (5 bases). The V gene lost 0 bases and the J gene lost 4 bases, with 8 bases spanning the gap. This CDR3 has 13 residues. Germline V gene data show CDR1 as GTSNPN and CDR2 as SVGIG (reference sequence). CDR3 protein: CAWSVGAPDTQYF. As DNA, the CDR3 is TGTGCCTGGAGTGTTGGGGCCCCAGATACGCAGTATTTT.

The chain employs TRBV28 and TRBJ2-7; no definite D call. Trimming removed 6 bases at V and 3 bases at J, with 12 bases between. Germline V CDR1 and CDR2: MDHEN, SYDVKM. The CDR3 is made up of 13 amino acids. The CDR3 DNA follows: TGTGCCAGCAGAGAGGACCCCATCTACGAGCAGTACTTC. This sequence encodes CASREDPIYEQYF.

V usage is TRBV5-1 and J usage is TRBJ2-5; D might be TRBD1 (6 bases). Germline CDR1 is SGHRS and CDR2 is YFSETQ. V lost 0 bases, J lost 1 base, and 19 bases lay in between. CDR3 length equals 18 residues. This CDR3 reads CASSLGAGEPRRQETQYF. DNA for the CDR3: TGCGCCAGCAGCTTGGGGGCAGGGGAGCCCCGTCGCCAAGAGACCCAGTACTTC.

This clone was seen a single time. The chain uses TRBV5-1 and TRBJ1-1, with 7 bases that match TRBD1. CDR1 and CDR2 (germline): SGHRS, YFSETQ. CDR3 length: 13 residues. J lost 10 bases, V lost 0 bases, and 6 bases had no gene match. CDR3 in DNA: TGCGCCAGCAGCTTGGGGAGGGACAGTCCAGCTTTCTTT. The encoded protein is CASSLGRDSPAFF.

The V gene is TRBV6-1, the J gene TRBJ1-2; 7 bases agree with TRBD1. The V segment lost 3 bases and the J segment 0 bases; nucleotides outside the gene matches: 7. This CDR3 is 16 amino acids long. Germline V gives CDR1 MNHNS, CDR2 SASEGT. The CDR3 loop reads CASSDLGTAANYGYTF. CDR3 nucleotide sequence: TGTGCCAGCAGTGATTTAGGGACAGCTGCTAACTATGGCTACACCTTC.

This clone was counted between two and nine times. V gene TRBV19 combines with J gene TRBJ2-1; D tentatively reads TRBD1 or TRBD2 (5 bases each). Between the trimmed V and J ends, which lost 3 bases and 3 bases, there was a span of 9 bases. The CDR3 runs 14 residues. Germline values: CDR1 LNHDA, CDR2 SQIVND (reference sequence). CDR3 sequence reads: CASSIGTYYNEQFF. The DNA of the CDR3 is TGTGCCAGTAGTATCGGGACGTACTACAATGAGCAGTTCTTC.

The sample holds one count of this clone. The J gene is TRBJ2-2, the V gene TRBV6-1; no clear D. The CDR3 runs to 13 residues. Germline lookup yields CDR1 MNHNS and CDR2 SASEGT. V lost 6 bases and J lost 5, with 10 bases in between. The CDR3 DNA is TGTGCCAGCAGACCTAGGGATACCGGGGAGCTGTTTTTT. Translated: CASRPRDTGELFF.

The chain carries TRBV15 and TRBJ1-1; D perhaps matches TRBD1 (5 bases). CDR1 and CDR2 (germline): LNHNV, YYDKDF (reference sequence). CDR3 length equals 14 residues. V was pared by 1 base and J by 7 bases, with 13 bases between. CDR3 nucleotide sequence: TGTGCCACCAGCAGAGCAGGGTCTAGGATTGAAGCTTTCTTT. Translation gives CATSRAGSRIEAFF.

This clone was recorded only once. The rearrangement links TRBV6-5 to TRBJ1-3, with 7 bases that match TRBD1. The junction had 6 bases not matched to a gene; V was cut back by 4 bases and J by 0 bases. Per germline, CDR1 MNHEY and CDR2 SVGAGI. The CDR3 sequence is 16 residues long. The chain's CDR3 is CASSSLTGPSGNTIYF. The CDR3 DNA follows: TGTGCCAGCAGTTCCCTGACAGGGCCCTCTGGAAACACCATATATTTT.

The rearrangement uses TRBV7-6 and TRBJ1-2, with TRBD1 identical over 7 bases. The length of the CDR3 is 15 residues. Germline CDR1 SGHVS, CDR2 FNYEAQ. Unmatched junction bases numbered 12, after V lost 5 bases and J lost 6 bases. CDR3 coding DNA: TGTGCCAGCAGCCCCGACAGGGTCGGTCGGCATGGCTACACCTTC. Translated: CASSPDRVGRHGYTF.

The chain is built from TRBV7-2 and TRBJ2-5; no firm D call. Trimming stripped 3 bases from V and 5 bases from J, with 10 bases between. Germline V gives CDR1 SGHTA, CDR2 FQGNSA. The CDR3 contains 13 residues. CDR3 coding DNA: TGTGCCAGCAGCTTTAACTGGGTGGAGACCCAGTACTTC. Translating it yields CASSFNWVETQYF. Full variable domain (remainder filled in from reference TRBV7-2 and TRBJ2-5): GAGVSQSPSNKVTEKGKDVELRCDPISGHTALYWYRQSLGQGLEFLIYFQGNSAPDKSGLPSDRFSAERTGGSVSTLTIQRTQQEDSAVYLCASSFNWVETQYFGPGTRLLVL.

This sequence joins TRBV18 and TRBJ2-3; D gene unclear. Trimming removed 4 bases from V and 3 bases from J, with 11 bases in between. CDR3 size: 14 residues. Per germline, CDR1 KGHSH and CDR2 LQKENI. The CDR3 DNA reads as TGTGCCAGCTCACGCGGTGGGGAAACAGATACGCAGTATTTT. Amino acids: CASSRGGETDTQYF.

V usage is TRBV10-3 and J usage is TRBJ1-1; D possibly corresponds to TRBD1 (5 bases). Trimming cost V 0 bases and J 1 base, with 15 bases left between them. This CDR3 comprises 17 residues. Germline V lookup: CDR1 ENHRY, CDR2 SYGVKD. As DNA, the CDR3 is TGTGCCATCAGTGAGTCGATTCGGAGGGGCTCGAACACTGAAGCTTTCTTT. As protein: CAISESIRRGSNTEAFF.

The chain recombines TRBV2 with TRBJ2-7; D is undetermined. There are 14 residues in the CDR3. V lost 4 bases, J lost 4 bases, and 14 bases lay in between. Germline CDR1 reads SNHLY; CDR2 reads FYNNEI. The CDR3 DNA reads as TGTGCCAGCAGTGTTGACGCAGGCAGATACGAGCAGTACTTC. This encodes CASSVDAGRYEQYF.

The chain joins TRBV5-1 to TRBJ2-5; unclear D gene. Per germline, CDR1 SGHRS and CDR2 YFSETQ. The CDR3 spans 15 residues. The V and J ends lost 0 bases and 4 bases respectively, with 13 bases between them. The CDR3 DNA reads TGCGCCAGCAGCTTGGCTGGCAGGAGTATAGAGACCCAGTACTTC. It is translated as CASSLAGRSIETQYF.

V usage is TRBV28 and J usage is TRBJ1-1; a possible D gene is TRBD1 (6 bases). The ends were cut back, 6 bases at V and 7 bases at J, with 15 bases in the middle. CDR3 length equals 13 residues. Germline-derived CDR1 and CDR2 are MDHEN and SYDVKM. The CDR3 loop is CASSLLGGGEAFF. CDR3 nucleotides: TGTGCCAGCAGCTTGCTGGGGGGCGGTGAAGCTTTCTTT.

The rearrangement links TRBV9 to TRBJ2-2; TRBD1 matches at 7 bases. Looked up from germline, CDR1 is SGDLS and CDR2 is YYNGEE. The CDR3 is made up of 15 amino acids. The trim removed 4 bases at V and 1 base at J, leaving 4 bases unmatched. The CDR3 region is CASSTRTGNTGELFF. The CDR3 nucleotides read TGTGCCAGCAGCACTCGGACAGGGAACACCGGGGAGCTGTTTTTT. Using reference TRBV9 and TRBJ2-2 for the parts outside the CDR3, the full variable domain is DSGVTQTPKHLITATGQRVTLRCSPRSGDLSVYWYQQSLDQGLQFLIQYYNGEERAKGNILERFSAQQFPDLHSELNLSSLELGDSALYFCASSTRTGNTGELFFGEGSRLTVL.

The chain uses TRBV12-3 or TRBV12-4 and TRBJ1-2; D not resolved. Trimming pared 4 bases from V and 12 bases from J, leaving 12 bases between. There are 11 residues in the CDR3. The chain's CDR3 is CASSSGRGNTF. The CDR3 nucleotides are TGTGCCAGCAGTTCAGGTCGCGGCAACACCTTC.

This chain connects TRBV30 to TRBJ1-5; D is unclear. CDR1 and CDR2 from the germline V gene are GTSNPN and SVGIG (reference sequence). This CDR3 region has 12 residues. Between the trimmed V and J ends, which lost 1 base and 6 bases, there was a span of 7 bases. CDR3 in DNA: TGTGCCTGGAGTGCCCATCGTCAGCCCCAGCATTTT. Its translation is CAWSAHRQPQHF.

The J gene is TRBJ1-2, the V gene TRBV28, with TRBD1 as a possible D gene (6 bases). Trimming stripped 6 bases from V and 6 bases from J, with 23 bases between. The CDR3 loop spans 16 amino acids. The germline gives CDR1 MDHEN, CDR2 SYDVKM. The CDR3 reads CASRPPGGGGRDGYTF. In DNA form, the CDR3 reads TGTGCCAGCAGACCCCCGGGCGGAGGGGGGCGGGATGGCTACACCTTC.

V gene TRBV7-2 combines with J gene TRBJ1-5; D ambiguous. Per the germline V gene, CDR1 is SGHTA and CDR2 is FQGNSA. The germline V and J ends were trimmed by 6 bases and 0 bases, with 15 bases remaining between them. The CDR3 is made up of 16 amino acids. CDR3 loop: CASRLDGWYSNQPQHF. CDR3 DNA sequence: TGTGCCAGCAGACTGGACGGATGGTATAGCAATCAGCCCCAGCATTTT.